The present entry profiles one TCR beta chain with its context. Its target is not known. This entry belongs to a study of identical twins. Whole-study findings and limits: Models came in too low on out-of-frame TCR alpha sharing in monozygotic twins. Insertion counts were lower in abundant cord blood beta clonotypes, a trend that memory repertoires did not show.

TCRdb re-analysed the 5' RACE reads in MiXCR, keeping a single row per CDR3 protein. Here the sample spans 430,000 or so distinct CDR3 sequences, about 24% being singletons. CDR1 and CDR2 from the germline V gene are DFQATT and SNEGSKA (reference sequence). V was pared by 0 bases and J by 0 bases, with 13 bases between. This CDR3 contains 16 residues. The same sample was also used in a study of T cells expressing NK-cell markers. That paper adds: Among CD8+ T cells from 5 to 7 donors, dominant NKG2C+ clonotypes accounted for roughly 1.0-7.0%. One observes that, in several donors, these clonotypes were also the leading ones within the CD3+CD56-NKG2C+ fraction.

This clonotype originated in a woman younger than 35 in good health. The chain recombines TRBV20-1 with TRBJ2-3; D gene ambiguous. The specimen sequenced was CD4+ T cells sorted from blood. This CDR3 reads CSARDYQLSSTDTQYF. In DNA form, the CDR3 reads TGCAGTGCTAGAGATTACCAGCTATCTAGCACAGATACGCAGTATTTT.